This T cell receptor (beta chain) was captured by sequencing in a study of blood T cell repertoires in COVID-19. Study-wide context: Researchers got acute and convalescent COVID-19 samples from the United States, Italy and Spain.

CDR1 is MNHEY and CDR2 is SMNVEV in the germline V gene (reference sequence). The CDR3 loop spans 15 amino acids. The V and J ends lost 5 bases and 5 bases respectively, with 18 bases between them. Across about two dozen US areas, participants ranged in age from roughly 18 to 95 years. Clinical history as reported by participants underpinned cohort assignment. This clone was found once. Original methodology: Amplification from reference gene primers served as the basis for estimated nucleated cell counts. Generated by immunoSEQ multiplex PCR, the TCRdb table keeps only in-frame clones and is missing some. D and trimming were read from the DNA, whereas the V and J calls and clone size are those reported in that table. The sample holds about 210,000 clones, about 87% seen once.

The sequence was obtained from a man aged 18 to 35 with acute COVID-19. J is TRBJ2-5 and V is TRBV27; D is perhaps TRBD2 (6 bases). Sequences were obtained from PBMCs or T cells enriched from blood (not recorded which). CDR3 protein: CASSPWDSEGETQYF. CDR3 DNA: TGTGCCAGCAGTCCGTGGGACTCCGAAGGGGAGACCCAGTACTTC.